Ten or more counts support the clone carrying this T cell receptor beta chain. These data come from a study of T-cell reconstitution after alpha-beta-depleted transplantation in children. Germline V gene data show CDR1 as DFQATT and CDR2 as SNEGSKA (reference sequence). V was clipped by 6 bases and J by 3 bases, with 11 bases between them. The CDR3 is 13 residues long. TCRbeta library preparation incorporated unique molecular identifiers. TCRdb itself ran the PCR reads through MiXCR, one entry per CDR3 protein. The data show 600,000 to 700,000 distinct CDR3 sequences, 16% seen once. The receptor was derived from a human donor who donated a stem cell graft to a child with acute myeloid leukemia. Sequenced here: PBMCs from the stem cell graft donor, sampled from the stem cell graft. This sequence joins TRBV20-1 and TRBJ2-2; unclear D gene. The CDR3, as DNA: TGCAGTGCGGTTCAAGGCTACACCGGGGAGCTGTTTTTT. The encoded protein is CSAVQGYTGELFF.